This TCR beta chain comes out of a study of OX40 agonist ivuxolimab in advanced cancers. For the study at large: Those enrolled were about 80% male, with a mean age of about 66 years and ages from about 20 to 85. Antecedent anti-PD-1, anti-PD-L1 or anti-CTLA-4 therapy was permissible, with roughly 40% having received some. Study-wide points: Antigen specificity of clonally expanded peripheral T cells was not established. Patients with a partial response at 0.1-3.0 mg/kg had among the lowest clonal expansion.

About this clone: Its antigen is undetermined.

Profiled with immunoSEQ multiplex PCR; TCRdb holds only in-frame clones, not every one. The sample holds around 66,000 clones; around 81% are singletons and the top ten take roughly 4.5%. The CDR3 spans 15 residues. Germline values: CDR1 PRHDT, CDR2 FYEKMQ (reference sequence). J lost 4 bases, V lost 2 bases, and 4 bases had no gene match. This specimen was CD4+ or CD8+ T cells sorted from blood, taken in a trial of the OX40 agonist ivuxolimab. The rearrangement uses TRBV13 and TRBJ1-3, with TRBD1 matching 8 bases. The clonotype originates from an adult with an advanced solid tumor such as melanoma, head and neck, liver or kidney cancer. This CDR3 is CASSLRQGTGNTIYF. Written as DNA, the CDR3 is TGTGCCAGCAGCTTAAGACAGGGGACAGGAAACACCATATATTTT.